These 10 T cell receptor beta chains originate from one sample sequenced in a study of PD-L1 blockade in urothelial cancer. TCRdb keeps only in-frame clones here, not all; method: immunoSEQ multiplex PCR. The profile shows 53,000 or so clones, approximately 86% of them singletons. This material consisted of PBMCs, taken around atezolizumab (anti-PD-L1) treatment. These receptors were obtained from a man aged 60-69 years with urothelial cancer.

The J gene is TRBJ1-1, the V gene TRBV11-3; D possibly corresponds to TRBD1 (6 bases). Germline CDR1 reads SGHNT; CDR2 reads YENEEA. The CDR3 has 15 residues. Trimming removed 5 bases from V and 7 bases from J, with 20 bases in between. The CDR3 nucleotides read TGTGCCAGCAGCCCACGGGGGGGGCGCTCGGGTGAAGCTTTCTTT. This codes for CASSPRGGRSGEAFF.

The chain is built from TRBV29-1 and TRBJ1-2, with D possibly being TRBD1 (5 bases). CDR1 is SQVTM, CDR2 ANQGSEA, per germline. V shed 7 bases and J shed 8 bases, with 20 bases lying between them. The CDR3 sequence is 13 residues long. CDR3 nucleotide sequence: TGCAGCGCGGGTGGAGGGGCTAGTGTCGGCTACACCTTC. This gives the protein CSAGGGASVGYTF.

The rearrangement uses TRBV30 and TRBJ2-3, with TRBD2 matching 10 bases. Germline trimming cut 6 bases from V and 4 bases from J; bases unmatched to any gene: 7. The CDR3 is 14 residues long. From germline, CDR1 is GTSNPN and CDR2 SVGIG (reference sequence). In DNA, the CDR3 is TGTGCCTGCCCTCCAAGCGGGAGGGCAGATACGCAGTATTTT. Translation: CACPPSGRADTQYF.

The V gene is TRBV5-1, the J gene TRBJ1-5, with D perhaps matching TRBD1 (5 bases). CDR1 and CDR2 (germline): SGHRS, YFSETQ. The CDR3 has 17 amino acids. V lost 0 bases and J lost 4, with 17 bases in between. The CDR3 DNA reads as TGCGCCAGCAGCTTGGCCGTAAGGACACCCAGGAATCAGCCCCAGCATTTT. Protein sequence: CASSLAVRTPRNQPQHF. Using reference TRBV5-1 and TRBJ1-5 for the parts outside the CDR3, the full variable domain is KAGVTQTPRYLIKTRGQQVTLSCSPISGHRSVSWYQQTPGQGLQFLFEYFSETQRNKGNFPGRFSGRQFSNSRSEMNVSTLELGDSALYLCASSLAVRTPRNQPQHFGDGTRLSIL.

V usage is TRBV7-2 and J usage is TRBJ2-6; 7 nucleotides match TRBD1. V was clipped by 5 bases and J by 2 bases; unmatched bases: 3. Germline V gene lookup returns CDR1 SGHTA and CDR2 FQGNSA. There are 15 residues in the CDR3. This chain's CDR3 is CASSADRAGANVLTF. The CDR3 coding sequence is TGTGCCAGCAGCGCTGACAGGGCTGGGGCCAACGTCCTGACTTTC. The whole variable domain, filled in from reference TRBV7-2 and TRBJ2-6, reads GAGVSQSPSNKVTEKGKDVELRCDPISGHTALYWYRQSLGQGLEFLIYFQGNSAPDKSGLPSDRFSAERTGGSVSTLTIQRTQQEDSAVYLCASSADRAGANVLTFGAGSRLTVL.

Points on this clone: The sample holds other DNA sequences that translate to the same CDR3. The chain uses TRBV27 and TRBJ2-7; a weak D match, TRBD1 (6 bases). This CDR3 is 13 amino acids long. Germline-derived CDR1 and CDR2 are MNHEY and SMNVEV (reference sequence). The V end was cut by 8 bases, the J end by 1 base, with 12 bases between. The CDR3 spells CASSLGQSYEQYF. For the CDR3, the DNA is TGTGCCAGCTCACTCGGACAGTCCTACGAGCAGTACTTC.

The CDR3 protein is CSVDSGDREQFF. CDR3 coding DNA: TGCAGCGTTGACTCGGGAGACCGTGAGCAGTTCTTC. This chain joins TRBV29-1 and TRBJ2-1, with D possibly being TRBD2 (6 bases). CDR3 length: 12 amino acids. V lost 3 bases to trimming and J lost 9 bases, with 12 bases between them. Germline V gene lookup returns CDR1 SQVTM and CDR2 ANQGSEA.

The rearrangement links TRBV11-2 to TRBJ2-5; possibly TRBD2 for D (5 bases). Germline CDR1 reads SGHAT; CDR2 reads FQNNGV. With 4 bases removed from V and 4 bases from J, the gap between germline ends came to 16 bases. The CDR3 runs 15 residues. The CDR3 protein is CASSSPPGVVETQYF. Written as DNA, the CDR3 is TGTGCCAGCAGCTCACCCCCCGGGGTGGTAGAGACCCAGTACTTC.

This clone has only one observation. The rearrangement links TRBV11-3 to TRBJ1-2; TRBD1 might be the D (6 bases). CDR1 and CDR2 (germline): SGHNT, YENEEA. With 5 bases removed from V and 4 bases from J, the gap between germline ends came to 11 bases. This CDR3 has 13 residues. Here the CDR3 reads CASSNDRLYGYTF. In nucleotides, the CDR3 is TGTGCCAGCAGCAACGACAGGCTCTATGGCTACACCTTC.

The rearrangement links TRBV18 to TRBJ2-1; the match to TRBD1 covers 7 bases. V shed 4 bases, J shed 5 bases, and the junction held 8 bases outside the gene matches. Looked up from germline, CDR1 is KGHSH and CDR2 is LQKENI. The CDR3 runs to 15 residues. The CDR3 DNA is TGTGCCAGCTCACTAAAACAGGGGCTAAACAATGAGCAGTTCTTC. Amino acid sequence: CASSLKQGLNNEQFF.